This T cell receptor (beta chain) was documented in a study of Graves' ophthalmopathy and Graves' hyperthyroidism. This clonotype was seen ten or more times. Researchers took RNA transcripts and amplified TCR beta CDR3 regions from them. The authors performed first-round RT-PCR with HTBI primers and then a second-round multiplex PCR. TCRdb fed the multiplex PCR reads into MiXCR, producing one record per CDR3 protein. The data show about 400,000 distinct CDR3 sequences, 15% seen once. The CDR3 runs 15 residues. The V gene lost 6 bases and the J gene lost 3 bases, with 17 bases spanning the gap. Per germline, CDR1 SGHAT and CDR2 FQNNGV. The PBMCs were taken from about 10 ml of fresh peripheral blood.

Material for sequencing was peripheral blood. This clonotype was sampled from a woman younger than 35 with stable Graves' hyperthyroidism. V is TRBV11-2 and J is TRBJ1-1; no clear D gene. The CDR3 sequence is CASSPNGVLDTEAFF. The CDR3 DNA reads as TGTGCCAGCAGTCCCAATGGGGTACTTGACACTGAAGCTTTCTTT.